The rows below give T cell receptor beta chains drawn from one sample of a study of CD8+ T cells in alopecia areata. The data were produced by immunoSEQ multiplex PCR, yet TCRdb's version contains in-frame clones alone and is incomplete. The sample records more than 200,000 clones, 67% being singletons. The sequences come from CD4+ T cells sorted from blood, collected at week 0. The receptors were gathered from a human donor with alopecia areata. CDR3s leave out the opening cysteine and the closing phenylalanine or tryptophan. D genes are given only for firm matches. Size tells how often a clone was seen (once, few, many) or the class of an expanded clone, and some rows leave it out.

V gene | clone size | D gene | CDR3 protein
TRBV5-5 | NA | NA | ASSAQGNTEAF
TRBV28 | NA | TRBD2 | ASSLKASGNTDTQY
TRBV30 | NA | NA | AWSSRDRLF
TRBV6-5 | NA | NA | ASNPLGYTGELF
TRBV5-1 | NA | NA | ASSFKGGPHLIEQY
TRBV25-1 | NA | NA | ASSGKGTPYNEQF
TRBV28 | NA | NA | ASSLGNEQF
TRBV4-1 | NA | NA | ASSPPVGTEAF
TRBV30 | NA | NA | AWSWTEVVMNYGYT
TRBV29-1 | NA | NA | SVGGTNYGYT
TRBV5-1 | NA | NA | ASSLAAGFTGELF
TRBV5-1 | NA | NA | ASSWGGSGTNTEAF
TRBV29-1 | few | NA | SVAEDSYNEQF
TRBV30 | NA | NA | AWSHPAGDGYT
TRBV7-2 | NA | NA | ASSPTGPPEKLF
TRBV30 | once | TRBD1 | AWTGQNNQETQY
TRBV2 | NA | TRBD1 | ASSGTGGHYGYT
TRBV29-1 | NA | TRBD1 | SVATGERHNEKLF
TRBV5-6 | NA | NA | ASSLGGAYNSPLH
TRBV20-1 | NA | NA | SARGGYT
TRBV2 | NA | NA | ASSRQGGSYEQY
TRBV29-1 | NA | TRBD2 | SSTSGGDTQY
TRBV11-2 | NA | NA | ASSLDGWETQY